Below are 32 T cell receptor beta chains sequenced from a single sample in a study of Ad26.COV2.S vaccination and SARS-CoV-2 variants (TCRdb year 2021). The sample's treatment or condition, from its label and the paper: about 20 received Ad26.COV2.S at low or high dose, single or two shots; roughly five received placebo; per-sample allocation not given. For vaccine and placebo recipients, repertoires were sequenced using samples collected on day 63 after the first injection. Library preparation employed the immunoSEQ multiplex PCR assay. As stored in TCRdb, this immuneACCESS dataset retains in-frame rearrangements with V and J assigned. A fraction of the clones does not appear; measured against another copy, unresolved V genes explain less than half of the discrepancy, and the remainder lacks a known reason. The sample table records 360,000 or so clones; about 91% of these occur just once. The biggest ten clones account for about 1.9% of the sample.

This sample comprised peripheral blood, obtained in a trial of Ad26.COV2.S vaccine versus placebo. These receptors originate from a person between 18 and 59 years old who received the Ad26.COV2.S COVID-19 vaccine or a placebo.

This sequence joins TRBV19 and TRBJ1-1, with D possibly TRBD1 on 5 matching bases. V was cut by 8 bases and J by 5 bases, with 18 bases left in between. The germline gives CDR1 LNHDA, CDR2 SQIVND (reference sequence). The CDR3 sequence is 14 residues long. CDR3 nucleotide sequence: TGTGCCAGTCGAGACAGACTCCGGAGGACTGAAGCTTTCTTT. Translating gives CASRDRLRRTEAFF.

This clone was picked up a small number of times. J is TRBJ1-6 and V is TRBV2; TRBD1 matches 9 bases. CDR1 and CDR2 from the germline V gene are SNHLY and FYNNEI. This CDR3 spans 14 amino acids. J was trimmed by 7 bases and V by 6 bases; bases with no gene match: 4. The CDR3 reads CASRDRGENSPLHF. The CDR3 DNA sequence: TGTGCCAGCAGAGACAGGGGGGAGAATTCACCCCTCCACTTT. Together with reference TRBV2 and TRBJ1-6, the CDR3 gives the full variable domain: EPEVTQTPSHQVTQMGQEVILRCVPISNHLYFYWYRQILGQKVEFLVSFYNNEISEKSEIFDDQFSVERPDGSNFTLKIRSTKLEDSAMYFCASRDRGENSPLHFGNGTRLTVT.

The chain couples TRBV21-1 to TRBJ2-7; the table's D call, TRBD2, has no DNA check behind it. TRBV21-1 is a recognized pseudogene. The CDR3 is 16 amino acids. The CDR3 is CASSFWTSGSSYEQYF. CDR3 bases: TGTGCCAGCAGCTTTTGGACTAGCGGGAGTTCCTACGAGCAGTACTTC.

The CDR3 here is CASSVLGRNTEAFF. CDR3 coding DNA: TGTGCCAGCAGCGTATTGGGACGGAACACTGAAGCTTTCTTT. V and J are TRBV5-4 and TRBJ1-1, with D tentatively TRBD1 (5 bases). Per germline, CDR1 SGHNT and CDR2 YYREEE (reference sequence). The CDR3 covers 14 residues. Trimming removed 4 bases at V and 1 base at J, with 11 bases between.

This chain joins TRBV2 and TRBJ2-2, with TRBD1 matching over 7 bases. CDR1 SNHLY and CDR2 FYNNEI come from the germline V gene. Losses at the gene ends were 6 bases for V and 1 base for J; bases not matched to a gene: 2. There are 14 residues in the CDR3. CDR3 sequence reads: CASRGDRNTGELFF. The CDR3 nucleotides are TGTGCCAGCAGGGGGGACAGGAACACCGGGGAGCTGTTTTTT.

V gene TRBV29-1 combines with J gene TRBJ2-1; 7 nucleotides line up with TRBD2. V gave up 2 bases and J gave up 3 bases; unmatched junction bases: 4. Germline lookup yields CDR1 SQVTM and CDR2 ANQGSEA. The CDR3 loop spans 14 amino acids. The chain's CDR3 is CSVEIRGGYNEQFF. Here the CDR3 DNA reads TGCAGCGTTGAAATCCGCGGGGGCTACAATGAGCAGTTCTTC.

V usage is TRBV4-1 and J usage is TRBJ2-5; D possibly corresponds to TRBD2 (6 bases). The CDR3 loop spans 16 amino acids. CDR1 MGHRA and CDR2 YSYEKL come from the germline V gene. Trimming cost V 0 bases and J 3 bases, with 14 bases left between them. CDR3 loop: CASSQDSPGLKETQYF. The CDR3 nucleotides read TGCGCCAGCAGCCAAGACTCCCCTGGACTAAAAGAGACCCAGTACTTC.

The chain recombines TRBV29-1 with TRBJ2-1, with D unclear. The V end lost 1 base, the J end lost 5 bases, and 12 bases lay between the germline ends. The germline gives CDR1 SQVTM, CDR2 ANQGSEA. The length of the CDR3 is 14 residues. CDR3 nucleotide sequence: TGCAGCGTTGAAGGACCCTGGAGAGACAATGAGCAGTTCTTC. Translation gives CSVEGPWRDNEQFF.

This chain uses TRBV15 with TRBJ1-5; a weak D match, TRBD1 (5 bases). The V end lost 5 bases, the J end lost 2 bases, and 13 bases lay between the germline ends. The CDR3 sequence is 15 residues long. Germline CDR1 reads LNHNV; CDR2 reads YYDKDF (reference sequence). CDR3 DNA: TGTGCCACCAGCCAGACGGGGGACGGCAATCAGCCCCAGCATTTT. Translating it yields CATSQTGDGNQPQHF.

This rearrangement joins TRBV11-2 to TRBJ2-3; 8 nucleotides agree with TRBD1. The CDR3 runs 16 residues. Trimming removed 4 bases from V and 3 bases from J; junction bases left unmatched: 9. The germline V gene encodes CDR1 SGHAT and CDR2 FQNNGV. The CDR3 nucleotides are TGTGCCAGCAGCTCCCGAGGGGACAGGTTTACAGATACGCAGTATTTT. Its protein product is CASSSRGDRFTDTQYF. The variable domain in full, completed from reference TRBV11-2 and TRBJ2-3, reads EAGVAQSPRYKIIEKRQSVAFWCNPISGHATLYWYQQILGQGPKLLIQFQNNGVVDDSQLPKDRFSAERLKGVDSTLKIQPAKLEDSAVYLCASSSRGDRFTDTQYFGPGTRLTVL.

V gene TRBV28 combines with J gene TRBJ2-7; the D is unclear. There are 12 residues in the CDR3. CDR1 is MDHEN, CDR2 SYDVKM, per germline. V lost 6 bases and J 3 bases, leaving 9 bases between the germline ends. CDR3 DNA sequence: TGTGCCAGCAGGCCGACCATCTACGAGCAGTACTTC. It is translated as CASRPTIYEQYF.

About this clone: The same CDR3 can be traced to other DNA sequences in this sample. CDR3 loop: CASSPSGREYEQYF. The CDR3 bases are TGTGCCAGCAGCCCCTCCGGCCGGGAATACGAGCAGTACTTC. The rearrangement uses TRBV7-2 and TRBJ2-7; the D gene is possibly TRBD2 (5 bases). The CDR3 sequence is 14 residues long. From germline, CDR1 is SGHTA and CDR2 FQGNSA. V was pared by 5 bases and J by 4 bases, with 15 bases between.

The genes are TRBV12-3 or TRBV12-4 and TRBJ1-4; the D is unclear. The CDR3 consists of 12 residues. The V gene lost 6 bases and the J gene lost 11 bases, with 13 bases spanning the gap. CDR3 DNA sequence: TGTGCCAGCAGCCCCTCTGGGGTGAAACTGTTTTTT. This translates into CASSPSGVKLFF.

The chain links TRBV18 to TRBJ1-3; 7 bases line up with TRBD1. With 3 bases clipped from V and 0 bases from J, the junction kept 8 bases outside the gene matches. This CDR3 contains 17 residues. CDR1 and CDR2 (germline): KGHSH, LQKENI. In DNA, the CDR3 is TGTGCCAGCTCACCGAAGACTTGGACAGGCTCTGGAAACACCATATATTTT. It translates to CASSPKTWTGSGNTIYF. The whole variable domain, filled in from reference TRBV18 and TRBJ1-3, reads NAGVMQNPRHLVRRRGQEARLRCSPMKGHSHVYWYRQLPEEGLKFMVYLQKENIIDESGMPKERFSAEFPKEGPSILRIQQVVRGDSAAYFCASSPKTWTGSGNTIYFGEGSWLTVV.

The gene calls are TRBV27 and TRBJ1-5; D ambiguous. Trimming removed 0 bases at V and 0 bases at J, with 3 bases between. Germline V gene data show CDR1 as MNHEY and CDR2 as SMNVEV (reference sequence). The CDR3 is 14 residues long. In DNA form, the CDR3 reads TGTGCCAGCAGTTTATCCAGTAGCAATCAGCCCCAGCATTTT. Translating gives CASSLSSSNQPQHF.

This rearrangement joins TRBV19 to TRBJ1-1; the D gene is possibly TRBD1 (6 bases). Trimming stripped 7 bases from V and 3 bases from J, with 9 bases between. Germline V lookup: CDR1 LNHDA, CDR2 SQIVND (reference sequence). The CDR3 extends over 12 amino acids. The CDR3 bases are TGTGCCAGTATTGGGGGGCACACTGAAGCTTTCTTT. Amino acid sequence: CASIGGHTEAFF.

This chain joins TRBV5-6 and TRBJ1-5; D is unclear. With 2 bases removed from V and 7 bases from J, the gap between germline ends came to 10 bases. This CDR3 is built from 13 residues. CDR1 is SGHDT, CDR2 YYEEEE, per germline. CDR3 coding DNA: TGTGCCAGCAGCTTATCTCAACGACAGCCCCAGCATTTT. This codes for CASSLSQRQPQHF.

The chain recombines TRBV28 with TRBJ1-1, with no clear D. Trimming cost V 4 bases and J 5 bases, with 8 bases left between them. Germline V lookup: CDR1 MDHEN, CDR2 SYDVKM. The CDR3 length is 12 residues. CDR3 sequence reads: CASSSGRTEAFF. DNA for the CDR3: TGTGCCAGCAGTTCGGGGAGGACTGAAGCTTTCTTT.

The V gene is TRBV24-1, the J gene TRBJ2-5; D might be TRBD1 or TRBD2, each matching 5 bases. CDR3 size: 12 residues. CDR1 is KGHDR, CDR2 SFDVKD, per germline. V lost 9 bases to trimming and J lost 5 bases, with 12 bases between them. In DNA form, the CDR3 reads TGTGCCACCGGGGGAATTGGGGAGACCCAGTACTTC. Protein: CATGGIGETQYF.

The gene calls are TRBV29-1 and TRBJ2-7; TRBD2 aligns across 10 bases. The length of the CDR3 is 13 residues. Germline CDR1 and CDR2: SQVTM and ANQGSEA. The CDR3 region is CSVTSGTSYEQYF. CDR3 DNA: TGCAGTGTTACTAGCGGGACCTCCTACGAGCAGTACTTC.

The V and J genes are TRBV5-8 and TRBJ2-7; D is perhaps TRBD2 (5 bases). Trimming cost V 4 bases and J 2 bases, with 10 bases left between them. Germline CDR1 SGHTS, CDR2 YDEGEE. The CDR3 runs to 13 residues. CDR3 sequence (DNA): TGTGCCAGCAGCCCCGGGAACACCTACGAGCAGTACTTC. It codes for CASSPGNTYEQYF.

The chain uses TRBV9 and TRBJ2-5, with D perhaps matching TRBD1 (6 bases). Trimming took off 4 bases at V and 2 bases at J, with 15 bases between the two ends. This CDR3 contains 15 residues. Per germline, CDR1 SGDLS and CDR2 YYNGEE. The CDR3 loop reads CASSPRWGLQETQYF. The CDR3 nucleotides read TGTGCCAGCAGCCCTCGTTGGGGGCTACAAGAGACCCAGTACTTC.

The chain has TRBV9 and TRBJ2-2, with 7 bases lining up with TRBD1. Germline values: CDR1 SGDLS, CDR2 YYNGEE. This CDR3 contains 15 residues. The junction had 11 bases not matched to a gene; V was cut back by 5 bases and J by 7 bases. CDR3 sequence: CASSTDRAGGGELFF. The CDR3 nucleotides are TGTGCCAGCAGTACCGACAGGGCAGGGGGCGGGGAGCTGTTTTTT.

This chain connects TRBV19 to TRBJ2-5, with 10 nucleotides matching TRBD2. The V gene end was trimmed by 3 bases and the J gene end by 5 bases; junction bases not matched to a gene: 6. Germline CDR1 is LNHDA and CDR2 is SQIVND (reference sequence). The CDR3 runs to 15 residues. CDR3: CASSISSGSFETQYF. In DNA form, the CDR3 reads TGTGCCAGTAGTATCTCTAGCGGGAGCTTCGAGACCCAGTACTTC.

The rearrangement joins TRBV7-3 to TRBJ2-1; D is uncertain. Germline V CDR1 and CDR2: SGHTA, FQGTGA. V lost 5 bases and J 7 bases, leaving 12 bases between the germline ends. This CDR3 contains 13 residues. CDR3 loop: CASSPVLGNEQFF. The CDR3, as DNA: TGTGCCAGCAGCCCTGTACTTGGAAATGAGCAGTTCTTC.

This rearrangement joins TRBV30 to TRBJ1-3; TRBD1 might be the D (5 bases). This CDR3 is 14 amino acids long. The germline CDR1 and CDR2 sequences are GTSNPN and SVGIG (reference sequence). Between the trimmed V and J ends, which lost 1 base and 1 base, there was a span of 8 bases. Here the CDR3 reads CAWSDGGSGNTIYF. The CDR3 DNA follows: TGTGCCTGGAGTGATGGGGGATCTGGAAACACCATATATTTT.

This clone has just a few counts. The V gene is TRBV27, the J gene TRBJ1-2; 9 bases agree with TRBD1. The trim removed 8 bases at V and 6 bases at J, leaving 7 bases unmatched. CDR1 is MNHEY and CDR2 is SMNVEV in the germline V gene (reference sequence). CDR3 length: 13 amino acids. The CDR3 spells CASSERQGDGYTF. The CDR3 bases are TGTGCCAGCTCCGAACGACAGGGGGATGGCTACACCTTC.

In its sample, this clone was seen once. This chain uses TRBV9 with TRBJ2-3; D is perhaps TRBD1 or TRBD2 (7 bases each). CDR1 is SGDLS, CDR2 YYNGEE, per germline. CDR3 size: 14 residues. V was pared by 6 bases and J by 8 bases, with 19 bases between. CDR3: CASNGRQGGGTQYF. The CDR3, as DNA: TGTGCCAGCAACGGAAGACAGGGCGGGGGTACGCAGTATTTT.

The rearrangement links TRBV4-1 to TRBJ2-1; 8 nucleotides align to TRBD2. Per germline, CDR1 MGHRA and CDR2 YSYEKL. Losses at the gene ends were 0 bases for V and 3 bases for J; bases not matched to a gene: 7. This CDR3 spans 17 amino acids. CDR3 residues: CASSQDSTSGNYNEQFF. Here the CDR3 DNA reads TGCGCCAGCAGCCAAGATTCAACTAGCGGCAACTACAATGAGCAGTTCTTC.

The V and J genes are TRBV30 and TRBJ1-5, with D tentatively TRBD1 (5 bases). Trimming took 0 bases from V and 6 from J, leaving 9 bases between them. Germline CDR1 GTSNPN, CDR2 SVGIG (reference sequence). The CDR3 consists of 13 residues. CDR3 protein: CAWSVSRVQPQHF. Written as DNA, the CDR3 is TGTGCCTGGAGTGTAAGCAGGGTTCAGCCCCAGCATTTT.

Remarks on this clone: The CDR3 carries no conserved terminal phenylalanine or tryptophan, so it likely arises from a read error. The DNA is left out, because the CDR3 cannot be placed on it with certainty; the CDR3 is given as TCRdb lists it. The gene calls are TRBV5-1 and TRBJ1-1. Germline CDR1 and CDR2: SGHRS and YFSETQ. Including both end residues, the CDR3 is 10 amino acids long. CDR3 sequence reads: CASSLEGGPI.

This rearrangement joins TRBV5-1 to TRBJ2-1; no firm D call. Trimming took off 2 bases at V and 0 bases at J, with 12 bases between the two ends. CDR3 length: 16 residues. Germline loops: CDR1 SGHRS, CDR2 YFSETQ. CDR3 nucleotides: TGCGCCAGCAGCTTTAAGGAATTCAGCTCCTACAATGAGCAGTTCTTC. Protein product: CASSFKEFSSYNEQFF.